These T cell receptor beta chains were read from a single sample in a study of T cells in Graves' hyperthyroidism and ophthalmopathy. TCRdb reanalysed the multiplex PCR reads using MiXCR and keeps one entry per CDR3 protein. Of roughly 700,000 distinct CDR3 sequences listed, 14% were seen once; the top ten hold about 9.4%. The sample was blood. Source of these receptors: a woman aged 18-30 years with Graves' hyperthyroidism. CDR3s include the opening cysteine and the closing phenylalanine or tryptophan. The D gene is left open where the match is weak. The listing skips clone size in some rows; elsewhere it reads once, few, many or a size class.

many,TRBD2,TRBJ2-3,TRBV12-3/TRBV12-4,CASSFSSGGGDTQYF,TGTGCCAGCAGTTTCTCTAGCGGGGGGGGAGATACGCAGTATTTT
few,.,TRBJ2-7,TRBV20-1,CSVPTVTYEQYF,TGCAGTGTCCCGACGGTCACCTACGAGCAGTACTTC
many,.,TRBJ1-2,TRBV12-3/TRBV12-4,CASSWDNYGYTF,TGTGCCAGCAGTTGGGACAACTATGGCTACACCTTC
.,.,TRBJ2-1,TRBV28,CASSFPQGSWPLDSYNEQFF,TGTGCCAGCAGTTTTCCCCAGGGGTCCTGGCCTCTCGACTCCTACAATGAGCAGTTCTTC
many,.,TRBJ2-7,TRBV28,CASSFVLATARGRSYEQYF,TGTGCCAGCAGTTTCGTCTTGGCGACAGCCCGGGGAAGGTCCTACGAGCAGTACTTC
.,.,TRBJ2-7,TRBV30,CAWTRTSSYEQYF,TGTGCCTGGACCCGGACAAGCAGCTACGAGCAGTACTTC
few,.,TRBJ2-7,TRBV7-9,CASSFPRRGRLIQRPTYEQYF,TGTGCCAGCAGCTTCCCTCGACGGGGCCGTTTAATCCAGCGGCCCACTTACGAGCAGTACTTC
.,TRBD2,TRBJ2-7,TRBV25-1,CASRPTGLVVYEQYF,TGTGCCAGCAGACCCACGGGACTAGTCGTCTACGAGCAGTACTTC
.,.,TRBJ2-7,TRBV27,CASSKTKSSYEQYF,TGTGCCAGCAGTAAGACAAAAAGCTCCTACGAGCAGTACTTC
many,.,TRBJ2-5,TRBV20-1,CSARDPRGAETQYF,TGCAGTGCTAGAGATCCCCGGGGAGCGGAGACCCAGTACTTC
.,TRBD1,TRBJ2-1,TRBV10-3,CATAHLTGAYNEQFF,TGTGCCACCGCGCACTTGACAGGGGCGTACAATGAGCAGTTCTTC
.,.,TRBJ1-1,TRBV9,CASSTQPMGTEAFF,TGTGCCAGCAGCACCCAGCCTATGGGGACTGAAGCTTTCTTT
.,TRBD1,TRBJ2-7,TRBV7-9,CASSPQGVVSYEQYF,TGTGCCAGCAGCCCACAGGGGGTTGTCTCCTACGAGCAGTACTTC
few,.,TRBJ1-2,TRBV30,CAHSLGGGGYTF,TGTGCTCACTCACTGGGCGGCGGTGGCTACACCTTC
few,.,TRBJ2-7,TRBV27,CASSLLGRRQGNGYEQYF,TGTGCCAGCAGTTTATTAGGTCGGCGGCAGGGTAATGGGTACGAGCAGTACTTC
many,TRBD1,TRBJ2-5,TRBV2,CASSEAWTGQETQYF,TGTGCCAGCAGTGAAGCCTGGACAGGACAAGAGACCCAGTACTTC
few,TRBD2,TRBJ2-7,TRBV9,CASSPRTSGLLYEQYF,TGTGCCAGCAGCCCAAGAACTAGCGGGTTGCTTTACGAGCAGTACTTC
many,.,TRBJ1-4,TRBV11-2,CASSGGPWATNEKLFF,TGTGCCAGCAGCGGCGGACCCTGGGCAACTAATGAAAAACTGTTTTTT
.,.,TRBJ2-1,TRBV29-1,CSVEAGTLSYNEQFF,TGCAGCGTTGAAGCTGGGACACTGTCCTACAATGAGCAGTTCTTC
many,.,TRBJ1-6,TRBV4-3,CASSQEGGIVVSPLHF,TGCGCCAGCAGCCAAGAGGGGGGAATAGTGGTTTCACCCCTCCACTTT
.,.,TRBJ2-3,TRBV6-1,CASNPWNFDDTQYF,TGTGCCAGCAATCCGTGGAACTTCGACGATACGCAGTATTTT
.,.,TRBJ2-1,TRBV19,CASSIALENEQFF,TGTGCCAGTAGTATAGCCCTAGAAAATGAGCAGTTCTTC
many,.,TRBJ2-1,TRBV5-5,CASSPFWGAVSYNEQFF,TGTGCCAGCAGCCCTTTCTGGGGGGCGGTGTCCTACAATGAGCAGTTCTTC
.,.,TRBJ2-5,TRBV27,CAGQWGVWETQYF,TGTGCCGGTCAGTGGGGAGTGTGGGAGACCCAGTACTTC
few,.,TRBJ2-2,TRBV29-1,CSVETGQNTGELFF,TGCAGCGTTGAGACGGGACAGAACACCGGGGAGCTGTTTTTT
.,TRBD1,TRBJ1-3,TRBV18,CASSNQGQELGNTIYF,TGTGCCAGCTCAAACCAGGGACAGGAGCTTGGAAACACCATATATTTT
few,TRBD1,TRBJ1-5,TRBV24-1,CATSGRTGRQPQHF,TGTGCCACCAGTGGTCGGACAGGGCGTCAGCCCCAGCATTTT
few,.,TRBJ2-5,TRBV28,CASGGARGWETQYF,TGTGCCAGCGGAGGGGCGCGGGGTTGGGAGACCCAGTACTTC